The T cell receptor (beta chain) under discussion was sequenced for a study of resident and recirculating memory T cells in vitiligo. A word on this clone: The antigen is unknown.

Patients who had received treatment within the previous three months were excluded. Study-wide results and caveats: No single dominant TCR clone appeared; lesion clonality varied. Non-conserved TCRs across sites and patients suggested distinct clones per lesion.

Using immunoSEQ multiplex PCR, the repertoire was profiled, and TCRdb retains in-frame clones only, with some absent. The data contain about 42,000 clones, about nine tenths of them singletons. The sequence came from a male donor with vitiligo. Sequenced material: blood.

The CDR3 region has the DNA TGTGCCAGCGGGACTCACTCCTACGAGCAGTACTTC. Its translation: CASGTHSYEQYF. The chain couples TRBV2 to TRBJ2-7, with D maybe TRBD2 (6 bases). The ends were cut back, 8 bases at V and 0 bases at J, with 8 bases in the middle. The germline CDR1 and CDR2 sequences are SNHLY and FYNNEI. This CDR3 contains 12 residues.